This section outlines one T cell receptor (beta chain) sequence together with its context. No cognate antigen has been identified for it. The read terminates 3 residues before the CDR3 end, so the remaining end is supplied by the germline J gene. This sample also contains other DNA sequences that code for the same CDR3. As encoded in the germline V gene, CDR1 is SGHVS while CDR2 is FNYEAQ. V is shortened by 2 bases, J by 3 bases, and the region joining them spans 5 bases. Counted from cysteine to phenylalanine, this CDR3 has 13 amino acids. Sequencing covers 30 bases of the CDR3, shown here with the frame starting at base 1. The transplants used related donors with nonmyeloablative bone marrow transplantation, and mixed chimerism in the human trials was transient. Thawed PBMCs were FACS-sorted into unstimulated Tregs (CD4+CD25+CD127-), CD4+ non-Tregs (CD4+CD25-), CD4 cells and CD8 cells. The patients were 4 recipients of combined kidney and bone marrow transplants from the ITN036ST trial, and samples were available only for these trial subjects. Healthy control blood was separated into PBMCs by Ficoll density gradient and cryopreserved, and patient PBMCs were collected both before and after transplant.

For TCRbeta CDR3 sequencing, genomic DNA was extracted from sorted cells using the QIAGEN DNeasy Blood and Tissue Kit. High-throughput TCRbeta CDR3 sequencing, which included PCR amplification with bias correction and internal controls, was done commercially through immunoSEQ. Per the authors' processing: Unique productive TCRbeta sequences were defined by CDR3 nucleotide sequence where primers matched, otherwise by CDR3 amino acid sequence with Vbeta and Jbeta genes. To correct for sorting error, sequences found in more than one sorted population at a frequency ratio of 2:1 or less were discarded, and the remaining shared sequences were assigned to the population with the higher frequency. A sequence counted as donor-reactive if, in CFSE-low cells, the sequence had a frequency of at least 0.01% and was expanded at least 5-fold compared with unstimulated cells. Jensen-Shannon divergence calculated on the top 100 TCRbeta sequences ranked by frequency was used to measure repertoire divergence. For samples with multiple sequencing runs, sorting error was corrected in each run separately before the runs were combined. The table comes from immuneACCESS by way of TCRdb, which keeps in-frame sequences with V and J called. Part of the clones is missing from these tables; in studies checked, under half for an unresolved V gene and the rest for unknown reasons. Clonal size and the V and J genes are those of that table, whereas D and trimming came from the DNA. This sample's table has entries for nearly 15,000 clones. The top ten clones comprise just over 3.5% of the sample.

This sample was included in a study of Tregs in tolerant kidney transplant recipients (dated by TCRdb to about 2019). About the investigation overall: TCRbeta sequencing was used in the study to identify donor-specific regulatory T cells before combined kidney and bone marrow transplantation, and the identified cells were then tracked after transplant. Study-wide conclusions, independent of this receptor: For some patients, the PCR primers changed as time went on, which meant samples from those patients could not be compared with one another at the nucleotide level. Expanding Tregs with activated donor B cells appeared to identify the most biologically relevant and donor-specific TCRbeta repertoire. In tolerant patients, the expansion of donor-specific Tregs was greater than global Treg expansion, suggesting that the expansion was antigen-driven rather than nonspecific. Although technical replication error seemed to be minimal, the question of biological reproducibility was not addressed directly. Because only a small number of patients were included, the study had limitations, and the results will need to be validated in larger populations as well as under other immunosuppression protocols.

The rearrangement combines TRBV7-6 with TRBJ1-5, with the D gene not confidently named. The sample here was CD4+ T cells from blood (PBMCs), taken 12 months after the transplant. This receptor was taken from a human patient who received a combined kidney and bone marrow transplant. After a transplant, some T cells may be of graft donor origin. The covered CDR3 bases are TGTGCCAGCAGCTTAACAGTCAATCAGCCC. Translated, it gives CASSLTVNQP. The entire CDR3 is CASSLTVNQPQHF.